This note documents a single T cell receptor beta chain sequence. The antigen remains undetermined. Germline CDR1 reads MRHNA; CDR2 reads SNTAGT. The CDR3 consists of 16 residues. V dropped 3 bases and J dropped 2 bases, with 14 bases sitting between them. The data were taken from a study of PD-1 blockade in classical Hodgkin lymphoma. Generated by immunoSEQ multiplex PCR, the TCRdb table keeps only in-frame clones and is missing some. The sample gives about 47,000 clones, 80% of which show up once; about 19% is in the top ten. Time point given: cycle 4 day 1 (C4D1), after 5 to 7 weeks of nivolumab. Exposure to brentuximab vedotin varied, and each patient had relapsed following autologous stem cell transplantation. Study findings and constraints: Prior to therapy, complete responders displayed diversity much like that of newly diagnosed patients. Exclusion removed patients who began nivolumab under 1 year after ASCT.

This chain links TRBV6-4 with TRBJ2-1; tentatively, D is TRBD2 (6 bases). The receptor's source is a human donor with classical Hodgkin lymphoma. The specimen was peripheral blood mononuclear cells (PBMCs), collected before the fourth cycle of nivolumab. The CDR3 is CASSDGRGTTYNEQFF. The CDR3 DNA reads as TGTGCCAGCAGTGATGGGCGGGGTACAACCTACAATGAGCAGTTCTTC.